The T cell receptor beta chain described here comes from a study of control samples from healthy donors and cancer patients. The repertoire was sequenced with immunoSEQ multiplex PCR; TCRdb's copy has only in-frame clones and lacks some. The table shows about 160,000 clones, with roughly 95% occurring only once. V lost 1 base, J lost 9 bases, and 17 bases lay in between. CDR1 is SGHRS and CDR2 is YFSETQ in the germline V gene. The CDR3 has 16 residues. This clone appeared a few times. The source material was blood. This sequence originates from a woman aged 30 to 39 in good health. This chain links TRBV5-1 with TRBJ1-6; perhaps TRBD1 as D (5 bases). The CDR3 DNA reads as TGCGCCAGCAGCTTGTGGGCCCCCGGCGGGGGTTCACCCCTCCACTTT. Residues: CASSLWAPGGGSPLHF.